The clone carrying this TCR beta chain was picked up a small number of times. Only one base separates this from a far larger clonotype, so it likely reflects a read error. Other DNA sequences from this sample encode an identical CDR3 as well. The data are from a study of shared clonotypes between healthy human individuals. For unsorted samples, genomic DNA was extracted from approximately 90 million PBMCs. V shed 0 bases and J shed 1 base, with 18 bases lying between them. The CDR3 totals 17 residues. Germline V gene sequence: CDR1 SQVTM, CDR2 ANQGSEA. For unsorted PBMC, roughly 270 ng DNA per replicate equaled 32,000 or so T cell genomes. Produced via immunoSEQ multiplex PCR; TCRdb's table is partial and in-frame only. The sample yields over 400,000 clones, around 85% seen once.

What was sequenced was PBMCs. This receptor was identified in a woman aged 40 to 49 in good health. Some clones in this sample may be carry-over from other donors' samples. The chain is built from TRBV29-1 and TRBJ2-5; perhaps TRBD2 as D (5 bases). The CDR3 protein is CSVEDRSRVNFQETQYF. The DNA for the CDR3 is TGCAGCGTTGAAGATCGCTCGCGGGTTAATTTCCAAGAGACCCAGTACTTC.